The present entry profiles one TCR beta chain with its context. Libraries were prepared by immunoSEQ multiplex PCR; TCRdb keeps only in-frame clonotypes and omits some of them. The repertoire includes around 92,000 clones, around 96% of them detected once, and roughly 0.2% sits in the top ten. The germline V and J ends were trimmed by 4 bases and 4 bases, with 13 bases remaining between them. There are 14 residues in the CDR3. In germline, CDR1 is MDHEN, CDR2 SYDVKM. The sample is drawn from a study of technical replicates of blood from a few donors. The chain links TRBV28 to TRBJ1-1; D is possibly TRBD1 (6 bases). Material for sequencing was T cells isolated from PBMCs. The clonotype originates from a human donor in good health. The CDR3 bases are TGTGCCAGCAGTTCCCCCGGGACAAGCACTGAAGCTTTCTTT. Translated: CASSSPGTSTEAFF.